The present T cell receptor (beta chain) was sequenced within a study of blood T cell repertoires in COVID-19. Looked up from germline, CDR1 is KGHSH and CDR2 is LQKENI. V lost 4 bases, J lost 2 bases, and 2 bases stayed unmatched. The CDR3 has 13 residues. The assay was immunoSEQ multiplex PCR, and TCRdb's table has in-frame clones only and misses some. The repertoire has more than 100,000 clones, 87% of them found once; the top ten carry 25% to 35%. This receptor was taken from a woman in her 70s with acute or convalescent COVID-19. The sequencing sample was made of peripheral blood. The chain recombines TRBV18 with TRBJ2-7; 7 bases agree with TRBD1. The CDR3 DNA follows: TGTGCCAGCTCACTCCAGGGGGCCTACGAGCAGTACTTC. This codes for CASSLQGAYEQYF.